These 24 T cell receptor beta chains were all obtained from the same sample, sequenced in a study of identical twins. TCRdb reprocessed the 5' RACE reads via MiXCR and lists one record per CDR3 protein. This table has 150,000 or so distinct CDR3 sequences, 3% to 4% appearing once. Material: memory T cells sorted from blood. The receptor source for this set is a man aged 18-30 years in good health.

This clonotype was counted at least ten times. The chain joins TRBV20-1 to TRBJ1-4; tentatively, D is TRBD1 (6 bases). CDR1 DFQATT and CDR2 SNEGSKA come from the germline V gene (reference sequence). Between the trimmed V and J ends, which lost 0 bases and 4 bases, there was a span of 12 bases. The CDR3 covers 15 residues. The CDR3 coding sequence is TGCAGTGCTAGAGATCTTAAGGGGGATAATGAAAAACTGTTTTTT. This gives the protein CSARDLKGDNEKLFF.

The sample holds a few counts of this clonotype. The chain couples TRBV6-5 to TRBJ1-5; 7 positions match TRBD1. V lost 0 bases to trimming and J lost 3 bases; unmatched junction nucleotides: 8. The CDR3 is made up of 17 amino acids. Germline V gives CDR1 MNHEY, CDR2 SVGAGI. CDR3 sequence reads: CASSYSGRGGTNQPQHF. The CDR3, as DNA: TGTGCCAGCAGTTACTCGGGCAGGGGGGGGACCAATCAGCCCCAGCATTTT.

In this sample, this clonotype turned up many times. V is TRBV12-3 or TRBV12-4 and J is TRBJ2-3; no clear D gene. Trimming left V 5 bases short and J 0 bases short, with 6 bases between. The CDR3 runs to 13 residues. The CDR3 DNA reads as TGTGCCAGCAGTCTACATAGCACAGATACGCAGTATTTT. Residues: CASSLHSTDTQYF.

There are many counts of this clonotype. The V call is TRBV6-1, the J call TRBJ2-2; D is unresolved. The CDR3 runs to 14 residues. V was pared by 6 bases and J by 4 bases, with 12 bases between. CDR1 is MNHNS and CDR2 is SASEGT in the germline V gene. In DNA, the CDR3 is TGTGCCAGCAGCGATACCGTCCGCACCGGGGAGCTGTTTTTT. Its translation is CASSDTVRTGELFF.

This clonotype was recorded many times. The V gene is TRBV7-8, the J gene TRBJ2-7; D gene unclear. CDR3 length: 14 amino acids. Trimming took off 5 bases at V and 4 bases at J, with 15 bases between the two ends. CDR1 and CDR2 (germline): SGHVS, FQNEAQ. The CDR3 loop is CASSRLGHAYEQYF. The CDR3 bases are TGTGCCAGCAGCCGACTCGGGCACGCTTACGAGCAGTACTTC. Based on the CDR3 plus reference TRBV7-8 and TRBJ2-7, the full variable domain is GAGVSQSPRYKVAKRGQDVALRCDPISGHVSLFWYQQALGQGPEFLTYFQNEAQLDKSGLPSDRFFAERPEGSVSTLKIQRTQQEDSAVYLCASSRLGHAYEQYFGPGTRLTVT.

This clonotype came up many times. The V call is TRBV5-1, the J call TRBJ2-1, with D perhaps being TRBD1 or TRBD2 (6 bases each). The CDR3 extends over 15 amino acids. V lost 2 bases, J lost 5 bases, and 14 bases lay in between. Germline values: CDR1 SGHRS, CDR2 YFSETQ. The CDR3 loop is CASSLQGLNHNEQFF. The DNA for the CDR3 is TGCGCCAGCAGCTTACAGGGACTGAATCACAATGAGCAGTTCTTC.

This clonotype was seen at least ten times. DNA for the CDR3: TGTGCCAGCAGCTCCCCGGGGGGCGCAGGCACCGGGGAGCTGTTTTTT. Residues: CASSSPGGAGTGELFF. The V call is TRBV7-9, the J call TRBJ2-2; a possible D gene is TRBD2 (7 bases). The CDR3 contains 16 residues. Germline CDR1 SEHNR, CDR2 FQNEAQ (reference sequence). The V end lost 4 bases, the J end lost 4 bases, and 16 bases lay between the germline ends.

This clonotype was found many times. The genes are TRBV12-3 or TRBV12-4 and TRBJ2-1, with 11 positions matching TRBD2. V gave up 5 bases and J gave up 8 bases; unmatched junction bases: 8. The CDR3 contains 15 residues. CDR3 sequence: CASSTSSGRTDEQFF. The CDR3 DNA sequence: TGTGCCAGCAGTACCTCTAGCGGGAGGACGGATGAGCAGTTCTTC.

The table lists this clonotype with many counts. As DNA, the CDR3 is TGCAGTGCTAGAGATCTCAGGAGCGGGAGGTATTACGAGCAGTACTTC. Amino acid sequence: CSARDLRSGRYYEQYF. The J gene is TRBJ2-7, the V gene TRBV20-1; 9 positions agree with TRBD2. The ends lost 0 bases at V and 4 bases at J; junction bases unmatched: 10. Germline-derived CDR1 and CDR2 are DFQATT and SNEGSKA (reference sequence). The CDR3 is made up of 16 amino acids.

This clonotype has more than one count but fewer than ten. This sequence joins TRBV20-1 and TRBJ2-1; 7 bases are a match to TRBD1. Germline V lookup: CDR1 DFQATT, CDR2 SNEGSKA (reference sequence). CDR3 length: 16 amino acids. V shed 3 bases, J shed 3 bases, and the junction held 11 bases outside the gene matches. The CDR3 region is CSASYFPGQNYNEQFF. In DNA form, the CDR3 reads TGCAGTGCTAGTTACTTTCCGGGACAGAACTACAATGAGCAGTTCTTC.

The sample holds a few counts of this clonotype. The chain is built from TRBV6-5 and TRBJ2-1; D is undetermined. CDR1 and CDR2 (germline): MNHEY, SVGAGI. The germline V and J ends were trimmed by 2 bases and 13 bases, with 15 bases remaining between them. The CDR3 is made up of 13 amino acids. As DNA, the CDR3 is TGTGCCAGCAGTTACGGGGATTACTCCCCCCAGTTCTTC. Protein: CASSYGDYSPQFF.

On this clonotype itself: The conserved final phenylalanine or tryptophan is absent from the CDR3, which likely points to a read error. The chain couples TRBV5-1 to TRBJ1-4; tentative D call: TRBD1 (5 bases). The CDR3 sequence is 14 residues long. V lost 0 bases and J lost 10, with 13 bases in between. The germline CDR1 and CDR2 sequences are SGHRS and YFSETQ. The CDR3 sequence: CASSLEGVRGKLFL. The CDR3 DNA follows: TGCGCCAGCAGCTTGGAAGGGGTGCGGGGAAAACTGTTTCTT.

This clonotype appeared many times. The chain carries TRBV5-1 and TRBJ2-1; 10 nucleotides align to TRBD2. J lost 9 bases, V lost 4 bases, and 13 bases had no gene match. The CDR3 spans 16 residues. Germline lookup yields CDR1 SGHRS and CDR2 YFSETQ. The CDR3 region has the DNA TGCGCCAGCAGCCAGACGGGTGGGACTAGCGACAGTGAGCAGTTCTTC. This codes for CASSQTGGTSDSEQFF. The variable domain in full, completed from reference TRBV5-1 and TRBJ2-1, reads KAGVTQTPRYLIKTRGQQVTLSCSPISGHRSVSWYQQTPGQGLQFLFEYFSETQRNKGNFPGRFSGRQFSNSRSEMNVSTLELGDSALYLCASSQTGGTSDSEQFFGPGTRLTVL.

There are many counts of this clonotype. The chain uses TRBV28 and TRBJ2-7, with D hard to call. Deletions cut 7 bases from V and 4 bases from J, with 5 bases between. The CDR3 has 10 amino acids. The V gene's germline CDR1 is MDHEN and CDR2 SYDVKM. CDR3 amino acids: CASMGYEQYF. The CDR3 DNA follows: TGTGCCAGCATGGGTTACGAGCAGTACTTC. Drawing the rest from reference TRBV28 and TRBJ2-7, the complete variable domain is DVKVTQSSRYLVKRTGEKVFLECVQDMDHENMFWYRQDPGLGLRLIYFSYDVKMKEKGDIPEGYSVSREKKERFSLILESASTNQTSMYLCASMGYEQYFGPGTRLTVT.

This clonotype has at least ten counts. The V and J genes are TRBV15 and TRBJ1-6, with TRBD1 matching over 9 bases. Germline CDR1 is LNHNV and CDR2 is YYDKDF (reference sequence). The CDR3 runs 14 residues. V dropped 8 bases and J dropped 7; count of bases not matched to a gene: 6. Here the CDR3 reads CATFSGTGNSPLHF. CDR3 sequence (DNA): TGTGCCACCTTTTCCGGGACAGGGAATTCACCCCTCCACTTT.

In its sample, this clonotype was seen many times. V and J are TRBV20-1 and TRBJ1-2, with a tentative D call TRBD1 (6 bases). The length of the CDR3 is 13 residues. From germline, CDR1 is DFQATT and CDR2 SNEGSKA (reference sequence). V lost 4 bases and J lost 0, with 9 bases in between. CDR3 protein: CSANREPNYGYTF. The CDR3 DNA sequence: TGCAGTGCTAACAGGGAACCTAACTATGGCTACACCTTC.

This clonotype was observed many times. The J gene is TRBJ2-1, the V gene TRBV29-1; D is unresolved. Germline V gene lookup returns CDR1 SQVTM and CDR2 ANQGSEA. Trimming shortened V by 8 bases and J by 7 bases, and 9 bases separated the two germline ends. This CDR3 is 10 amino acids long. In DNA form, the CDR3 reads TGCAGCACACTCGCGAATGAGCAGTTCTTC. Amino acids: CSTLANEQFF.

This clonotype has at least ten counts. This rearrangement joins TRBV4-1 to TRBJ2-4; D is unclear. Germline assignment: CDR1 MGHRA and CDR2 YSYEKL. V lost 4 bases, J lost 0 bases, and 10 bases lay in between. CDR3 length: 15 amino acids. In DNA, the CDR3 is TGCGCCAGCAGCCTACTGAACCTAGCCAAAAACATTCAGTACTTC. This encodes CASSLLNLAKNIQYF.

This clonotype was detected many times. This rearrangement joins TRBV6-6 to TRBJ2-7; tentatively, D is TRBD1 (6 bases). V gave up 6 bases and J gave up 9 bases, with 18 bases separating them. The CDR3 consists of 13 residues. Per the germline V gene, CDR1 is MNHNY and CDR2 is SVGAGI (reference sequence). CDR3: CASSPRDQGWQYF. The CDR3, as DNA: TGTGCCAGCAGCCCTAGGGACCAGGGGTGGCAGTACTTC.

At least ten counts were recorded for this clonotype. The CDR3 DNA reads as TGTGCCAGCAGTTTCTCTGCCACCACTTGGGATACGCAGTATTTT. It specifies CASSFSATTWDTQYF. This chain joins TRBV27 and TRBJ2-3; D remains unclear. Trimming cost V 3 bases and J 6 bases, with 16 bases left between them. The CDR3 is 15 amino acids. Germline assignment: CDR1 MNHEY and CDR2 SMNVEV (reference sequence).

In its sample, this clonotype was seen many times. The chain uses TRBV27 and TRBJ1-2, with a tentative D call TRBD1 (6 bases). With 5 bases removed from V and 2 bases from J, the gap between germline ends came to 12 bases. Germline V gene sequence: CDR1 MNHEY, CDR2 SMNVEV (reference sequence). The CDR3 is made up of 14 amino acids. CDR3 DNA: TGTGCCAGCAGTCTGGGGGCGCGAAACTATGGCTACACCTTC. Translation: CASSLGARNYGYTF.

This clonotype was seen repeatedly, ten times or more. The V and J genes are TRBV5-6 and TRBJ2-3; 8 bases line up with TRBD2. The CDR3 is made up of 14 amino acids. The germline V gene encodes CDR1 SGHDT and CDR2 YYEEEE. V shed 4 bases and J 5 bases; nucleotides not matched to a gene: 6. The CDR3 protein is CASSGRLARDTQYF. CDR3 bases: TGTGCCAGCAGCGGGAGACTAGCGAGAGATACGCAGTATTTT. The entire variable domain, with the rest obtained from reference TRBV5-6 and TRBJ2-3, is as follows: DAGVTQSPTHLIKTRGQQVTLRCSPKSGHDTVSWYQQALGQGPQFIFQYYEEEERQRGNFPDRFSGHQFPNYSSELNVNALLLGDSALYLCASSGRLARDTQYFGPGTRLTVL.

This clonotype was detected ten times or more. V is TRBV11-2 and J is TRBJ2-3; TRBD2 matches at 7 bases. This CDR3 is built from 14 residues. Germline V gene lookup returns CDR1 SGHAT and CDR2 FQNNGV. The junction had 3 bases not matched to a gene; V was cut back by 6 bases and J by 0 bases. Here the CDR3 reads CASRPAGSTDTQYF. The DNA of the CDR3 is TGTGCCAGCAGACCAGCGGGGAGCACAGATACGCAGTATTTT.

This clonotype was seen many times. The V and J genes are TRBV20-1 and TRBJ1-2; TRBD1 aligns across 7 bases. Unmatched junction bases numbered 12, after V lost 3 bases and J lost 8 bases. CDR3 length: 14 amino acids. Germline loops: CDR1 DFQATT, CDR2 SNEGSKA (reference sequence). In DNA form, the CDR3 reads TGCAGTGCTAGTTTACAGGGGAATGCTAGAGGCTACACCTTC. Encoded protein: CSASLQGNARGYTF.